These 31 T cell receptor beta chains came from one sample sequenced in a study of identical twins. TCRdb analysed the 5' RACE reads with MiXCR anew, one entry per CDR3 protein. The sample lists approximately 410,000 distinct CDR3 sequences; around a sixth were seen once. Sequencing used naive T cells sorted from blood. The receptors derive from a man aged 50 to 60 in good health.

There are many counts of this clonotype. The chain joins TRBV6-5 to TRBJ2-3, with D possibly matching TRBD2 (6 bases). Trimming pared 4 bases from V and 3 bases from J, leaving 14 bases between. Germline V lookup: CDR1 MNHEY, CDR2 SVGAGI. The CDR3 contains 15 residues. The CDR3 region is CASSSEGRRTDTQYF. CDR3 coding DNA: TGTGCCAGCAGTTCGGAGGGGCGGAGGACAGATACGCAGTATTTT.

Here the CDR3 DNA reads TGTGCCAGCAGCCCTAGCGGGGTTTCCTACAATGAGCAGTTCTTC. It specifies CASSPSGVSYNEQFF. J is TRBJ2-1 and V is TRBV9, with TRBD2 matching over 9 bases. After removal of 4 bases from V and 1 base from J, the junction contained 3 bases not matched to a gene. CDR1 is SGDLS, CDR2 YYNGEE, per germline. This CDR3 has 15 amino acids.

The rearrangement uses TRBV18 and TRBJ1-1; D gene ambiguous. Germline-derived CDR1 and CDR2 are KGHSH and LQKENI. V lost 3 bases to trimming and J lost 0 bases, with 11 bases between them. This CDR3 region has 15 residues. The CDR3 sequence is CASSPPSYMNTEAFF. The CDR3, as DNA: TGTGCCAGCTCACCCCCCTCGTACATGAACACTGAAGCTTTCTTT.

This clonotype came up many times. The gene calls are TRBV27 and TRBJ1-3; no clear D. Trimming stripped 0 bases from V and 3 bases from J, with 6 bases between. There are 14 residues in the CDR3. CDR1 is MNHEY and CDR2 is SMNVEV in the germline V gene (reference sequence). CDR3 sequence: CASSLSPGGNTIYF. In nucleotides, the CDR3 is TGTGCCAGCAGTTTATCGCCAGGTGGAAACACCATATATTTT.

This sequence joins TRBV10-3 and TRBJ2-7, with TRBD1 matching over 9 bases. There are 16 residues in the CDR3. V dropped 3 bases and J dropped 5; count of bases not matched to a gene: 11. The germline gives CDR1 ENHRY, CDR2 SYGVKD. The CDR3 coding sequence is TGTGCCATCAGTGAAAAATGGACAGGGGTTTTGGACGAGCAGTACTTC. Translation gives CAISEKWTGVLDEQYF.

J is TRBJ1-3 and V is TRBV5-1, with D perhaps matching TRBD1 (6 bases). The V gene lost 0 bases and the J gene lost 3 bases, with 7 bases spanning the gap. The germline gives CDR1 SGHRS, CDR2 YFSETQ. This CDR3 has 14 residues. The CDR3 DNA is TGCGCCAGCAGCTTGGCAGGGGTTGGAAACACCATATATTTT. This gives the protein CASSLAGVGNTIYF.

This clonotype was observed at least ten times. This chain connects TRBV20-1 to TRBJ2-5; D possibly matches TRBD1 or TRBD2 (6 bases each). This CDR3 has 13 residues. V lost 5 bases to trimming and J lost 2 bases, with 12 bases between them. Germline V gene data show CDR1 as DFQATT and CDR2 as SNEGSKA (reference sequence). This CDR3 reads CSAPKGGQETQYF. Written as DNA, the CDR3 is TGCAGTGCTCCCAAGGGGGGTCAAGAGACCCAGTACTTC.

At least ten counts were recorded for this clonotype. V and J are TRBV4-2 and TRBJ2-3; D not resolved. Germline V gene sequence: CDR1 LGHNA, CDR2 YNFKEQ. The CDR3 spans 15 residues. V lost 0 bases and J 0 bases, leaving 7 bases between the germline ends. DNA for the CDR3: TGTGCCAGCAGCCAAGATTCTGGAAGCACAGATACGCAGTATTTT. It encodes CASSQDSGSTDTQYF.

This clonotype turned up a few times. The chain has TRBV5-1 and TRBJ1-1; the D is unclear. The CDR3 loop spans 15 amino acids. Germline CDR1 and CDR2: SGHRS and YFSETQ. Deletions cut 0 bases from V and 5 bases from J, with 14 bases between. This chain's CDR3 is CASSLGGPVGTEAFF. The CDR3 DNA follows: TGCGCCAGCAGCTTGGGAGGGCCTGTAGGAACTGAAGCTTTCTTT.

The chain carries TRBV5-5 and TRBJ2-3; 11 bases agree with TRBD2. V lost 0 bases and J lost 6; bases outside the gene matches: 9. The CDR3 totals 17 residues. In germline, CDR1 is SGHKS, CDR2 YYEKEE (reference sequence). CDR3 sequence (DNA): TGTGCCAGCAGCTTGGTTCGGCTAGCGGGGGGCGGTGATACGCAGTATTTT. Translating gives CASSLVRLAGGGDTQYF.

The rearrangement links TRBV9 to TRBJ1-1; no definite D call. Trimming took off 0 bases at V and 1 base at J, with 4 bases between the two ends. Per germline, CDR1 SGDLS and CDR2 YYNGEE. This CDR3 has 13 amino acids. DNA for the CDR3: TGTGCCAGCAGCGTAGCACAGAACACTGAAGCTTTCTTT. Translated: CASSVAQNTEAFF.

This chain joins TRBV12-3 or TRBV12-4 and TRBJ2-1, with 9 bases that match TRBD1. V lost 5 bases, J lost 6 bases, and 8 bases stayed unmatched. The CDR3 runs 15 residues. The CDR3 region is CASSLLGQGSNEQFF. CDR3 DNA sequence: TGTGCCAGCAGTCTACTGGGACAGGGATCCAATGAGCAGTTCTTC.

This clonotype was observed a few times. The junction does not match germline at one end; this may be a read error. This rearrangement joins TRBV7-7 to TRBJ2-5; D gene uncertain. The CDR3 sequence is 13 residues long. Per the germline V gene, CDR1 is SSHAT and CDR2 is FNYEAQ (reference sequence). The CDR3 coding sequence is TGTGCTAGCAGCTTAATTTTGGGGGAGACCCAGTACTTC. This sequence encodes CASSLILGETQYF.

This clonotype was counted at least ten times. The J gene is TRBJ2-5, the V gene TRBV4-3; 8 bases align to TRBD1. The CDR3 spans 14 residues. Trimming at V came to 3 bases and at J to 4 bases, leaving 4 bases not matched to a gene. Germline V gene lookup returns CDR1 LGHNA and CDR2 YSLEER. The CDR3 nucleotides are TGCGCCAGCAGCCACGCCGACAGGGGAGAGACCCAGTACTTC. The encoded protein is CASSHADRGETQYF.

This clonotype was seen a handful of times. The chain links TRBV29-1 to TRBJ2-1; TRBD2 is a possible D gene (5 bases). CDR3 length equals 15 residues. Trimming took 6 bases from V and 3 from J, leaving 18 bases between them. The germline V gene has CDR1 SQVTM and CDR2 ANQGSEA. The CDR3 loop is CSVGPASSFYNEQFF. DNA of the CDR3: TGCAGCGTGGGCCCGGCTAGCTCGTTCTACAATGAGCAGTTCTTC.

This clonotype was seen a handful of times. Its ends do not fully match the called genes, so a read error is possible. The chain is built from TRBV12-3 or TRBV12-4 and TRBJ2-7; the D call may be TRBD1 or TRBD2 (5 bases each). The CDR3 spans 12 residues. CDR3: CASNNPGALLDF. The DNA for the CDR3 is TGTGCCAGCAACAACCCCGGGGCACTACTGGACTTC.

This clonotype was recorded a few times. The V and J genes are TRBV10-2 and TRBJ2-1; 9 positions agree with TRBD2. The CDR3 has 15 residues. Losses at the gene ends were 3 bases for V and 6 bases for J; bases not matched to a gene: 6. Germline assignment: CDR1 WSHSY and CDR2 SAAADI. CDR3 loop: CASSDGTSPGNEQFF. DNA of the CDR3: TGCGCCAGCAGTGACGGGACTAGCCCTGGCAATGAGCAGTTCTTC.

This clonotype was picked up a small number of times. This chain connects TRBV2 to TRBJ2-7; D not resolved. The CDR3 totals 12 residues. CDR1 is SNHLY and CDR2 is FYNNEI in the germline V gene. V lost 6 bases and J lost 6, with 12 bases in between. The CDR3 DNA is TGTGCCAGCAGGCCCGACGGTAGCGAGCAGTACTTC. Its protein is CASRPDGSEQYF.

This clonotype was picked up many times. The J gene is TRBJ2-3, the V gene TRBV12-3 or TRBV12-4, with 10 nucleotides matching TRBD2. The CDR3 has 16 amino acids. The J segment lost 3 bases and the V segment lost 4 bases, leaving 7 bases of the junction unmatched. CDR3 loop: CASSSGSGRATDTQYF. The CDR3 bases are TGTGCCAGCAGTTCCGGGAGCGGGAGGGCAACAGATACGCAGTATTTT.

This clonotype was counted a few times. This sequence joins TRBV5-1 and TRBJ2-7; 9 bases are shared with TRBD1. Germline V gene sequence: CDR1 SGHRS, CDR2 YFSETQ. V was pared by 5 bases and J by 1 base, with 7 bases of the junction left unmatched. The length of the CDR3 is 15 residues. CDR3 sequence: CASSYAGTGSYEQYF. The CDR3 DNA reads TGCGCCAGCAGTTACGCCGGGACAGGGTCCTACGAGCAGTACTTC.

The chain links TRBV5-5 to TRBJ1-2; no reliable D call. Trimming left V 1 base short and J 2 bases short, with 18 bases between. Per the germline V gene, CDR1 is SGHKS and CDR2 is YYEKEE (reference sequence). This CDR3 contains 17 residues. The CDR3 coding sequence is TGTGCCAGCAGCTTGCAAGGTGGAGGGTACGGGAACTATGGCTACACCTTC. Translation: CASSLQGGGYGNYGYTF.

The chain recombines TRBV4-3 with TRBJ1-1; D remains ambiguous. The CDR3 has 15 residues. The germline V and J ends were trimmed by 0 bases and 6 bases, with 14 bases remaining between them. CDR1 LGHNA and CDR2 YSLEER come from the germline V gene. The DNA of the CDR3 is TGCGCCAGCAGCCAAGATGATGTGGAAACCGCTGAAGCTTTCTTT. The encoded protein is CASSQDDVETAEAFF.

The chain links TRBV12-3 or TRBV12-4 to TRBJ1-2; 7 bases map to TRBD1. V dropped 6 bases and J dropped 0; count of bases not matched to a gene: 7. This CDR3 contains 15 residues. The CDR3 region has the DNA TGTGCCAGCAGGCAGGGACAGACCTCTAACTATGGCTACACCTTC. Translating gives CASRQGQTSNYGYTF.

The genes are TRBV5-1 and TRBJ2-4; D assignment may be TRBD1 or TRBD2 (5 bases each). Germline V gene data show CDR1 as SGHRS and CDR2 as YFSETQ. Trimming shortened V by 4 bases and J by 1 base, and 18 bases separated the two germline ends. The CDR3 runs to 17 residues. The CDR3 region is CASSPRGSGLAKNIQYF. CDR3 bases: TGCGCCAGCAGCCCTCGGGGCAGTGGCCTCGCCAAAAACATTCAGTACTTC.

The chain uses TRBV5-5 and TRBJ1-4; 7 nucleotides align to TRBD1. J gave up 4 bases and V 2 bases, and 2 bases lay outside the gene matches. The CDR3 length is 14 residues. Per the germline V gene, CDR1 is SGHKS and CDR2 is YYEKEE (reference sequence). This CDR3 reads CASSFGTVNEKLFF. As DNA, the CDR3 is TGTGCCAGCAGCTTCGGGACAGTTAATGAAAAACTGTTTTTT.

The sample holds many counts of this clonotype. The chain employs TRBV7-9 and TRBJ2-7, with a tentative D call TRBD1 (7 bases). This CDR3 comprises 12 residues. Germline CDR1 and CDR2: SEHNR and FQNEAQ (reference sequence). With 5 bases removed from V and 6 bases from J, the gap between germline ends came to 11 bases. Here the CDR3 reads CASSQGGFEQYF. For the CDR3, the DNA is TGTGCCAGCAGCCAGGGGGGATTCGAGCAGTACTTC.

Concerning this clonotype itself: This is likely a read error, given that the CDR3 carries no conserved phenylalanine or tryptophan at its end. The rearrangement links TRBV29-1 to TRBJ2-6, with D perhaps TRBD1 (5 bases). CDR3 size: 15 residues. Germline V gives CDR1 SQVTM, CDR2 ANQGSEA. V lost 4 bases to trimming and J lost 2 bases, with 12 bases between them. The CDR3 DNA is TGCAGCGTTGTTTTTGGGGCCACTGGGGCCAACGTCCTGACTTGC. Its protein is CSVVFGATGANVLTC.

The chain joins TRBV10-3 to TRBJ1-5, with D perhaps matching TRBD1 (6 bases). CDR3 length: 14 amino acids. V was cut by 3 bases and J by 4 bases, with 10 bases left in between. Germline CDR1 and CDR2: ENHRY and SYGVKD. CDR3 loop: CAISDGTQNQPQHF. In DNA, the CDR3 is TGTGCCATCAGTGACGGGACACAAAATCAGCCCCAGCATTTT.

This rearrangement joins TRBV29-1 to TRBJ2-1, with 12 bases that match TRBD2. CDR3 length equals 14 residues. Trimming removed 2 bases from V and 4 bases from J; junction bases left unmatched: 0. CDR1 is SQVTM and CDR2 is ANQGSEA in the germline V gene. The DNA for the CDR3 is TGCAGCGTTGAACTAGCGGGAGGGTACAATGAGCAGTTCTTC. Amino acids: CSVELAGGYNEQFF.

This clonotype appeared a few times. The chain recombines TRBV4-2 with TRBJ2-2; 11 nucleotides align to TRBD2. J lost 4 bases, V lost 4 bases, and 8 bases had no gene match. Per the germline V gene, CDR1 is LGHNA and CDR2 is YNFKEQ. CDR3 length: 17 residues. CDR3 nucleotides: TGTGCCAGCAGCCCCCTTACTAGCGGGAGAGGCACCGGGGAGCTGTTTTTT. It yields the protein CASSPLTSGRGTGELFF.

This clonotype was detected only a few times. V usage is TRBV6-5 and J usage is TRBJ2-2; a weak D match, TRBD1 (6 bases). V shed 2 bases and J shed 5 bases, with 15 bases lying between them. In germline, CDR1 is MNHEY, CDR2 SVGAGI. The CDR3 contains 16 residues. In DNA, the CDR3 is TGTGCCAGCAGTTACCTCTTCAGGGGTAGTACCGGGGAGCTGTTTTTT. This codes for CASSYLFRGSTGELFF.